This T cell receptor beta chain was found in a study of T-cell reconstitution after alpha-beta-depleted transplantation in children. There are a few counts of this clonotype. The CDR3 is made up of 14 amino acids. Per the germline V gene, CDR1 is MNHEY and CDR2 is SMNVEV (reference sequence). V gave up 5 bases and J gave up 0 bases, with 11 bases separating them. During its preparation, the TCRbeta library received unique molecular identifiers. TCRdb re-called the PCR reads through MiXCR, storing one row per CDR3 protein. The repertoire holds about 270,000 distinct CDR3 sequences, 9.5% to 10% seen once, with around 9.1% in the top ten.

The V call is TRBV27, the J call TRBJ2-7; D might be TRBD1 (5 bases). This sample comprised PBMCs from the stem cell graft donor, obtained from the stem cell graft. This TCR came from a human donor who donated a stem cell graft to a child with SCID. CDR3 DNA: TGTGCCAGCAGTCCCTCAGGGTACTCCTACGAGCAGTACTTC. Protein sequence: CASSPSGYSYEQYF.